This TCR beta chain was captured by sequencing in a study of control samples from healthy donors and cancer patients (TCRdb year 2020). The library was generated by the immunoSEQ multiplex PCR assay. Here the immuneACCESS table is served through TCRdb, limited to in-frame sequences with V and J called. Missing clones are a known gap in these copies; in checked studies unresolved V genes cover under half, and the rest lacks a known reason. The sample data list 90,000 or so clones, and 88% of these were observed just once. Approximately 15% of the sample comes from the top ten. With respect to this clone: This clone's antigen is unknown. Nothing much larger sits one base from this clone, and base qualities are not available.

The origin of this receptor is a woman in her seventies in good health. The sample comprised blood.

The nucleotide sequence is TGTGCCGGCCCAGGCTACACCTTC. Its coded protein is CAGPGYTF. The chain is encoded by TRBV6-4 joined to TRBJ1-2, with no D gene named confidently. CDR1 and CDR2 are read off the germline V gene as MRHNA and SNTAGT. Trimming takes 11 bases from V and 8 bases from J, and the germline ends sit 6 bases apart. The CDR3 runs 8 amino acids, cysteine and phenylalanine included. Just the 24-base CDR3 DNA is kept, in frame starting at base 1.